The clone carrying this T cell receptor (beta chain) was detected many times. Its target is not known. TCRdb keeps only in-frame clones here, not all; method: immunoSEQ multiplex PCR. The sample holds about 26,000 clones, around 79% seen once. The record originates from a study of OX40 agonist ivuxolimab in advanced cancers. There are 15 residues in the CDR3. Germline V gives CDR1 LNHDA, CDR2 SQIVND (reference sequence). V was clipped by 5 bases and J by 7 bases; unmatched bases: 6. Findings and caveats of the study: CD4+ T cells averaged fewer expanded clones than CD8+ T cells.

The V gene is TRBV19, the J gene TRBJ1-5; 12 bases map to TRBD1. The material sequenced was CD4+ or CD8+ T cells sorted from blood, taken in a trial of the OX40 agonist ivuxolimab. The receptor was isolated from an adult with an advanced solid tumor such as melanoma, head and neck, liver or kidney cancer. CDR3 protein: CASSPGTGGWQPQHF. The CDR3, as DNA: TGTGCCAGTAGTCCCGGGACAGGGGGCTGGCAGCCCCAGCATTTT.